This TCR beta chain was documented in a study of T cell responses to AZD1222 COVID-19 vaccine. For the study at large: Pooled samples include second doses given at about 4 or 12 weeks.

This CDR3 spans 18 amino acids. CDR1 and CDR2 from the germline V gene are SGHRS and YFSETQ. J lost 4 bases, V lost 0 bases, and 7 bases had no gene match. Regarding this clone: Its antigen is still unknown.

Sequenced by immunoSEQ multiplex PCR; TCRdb stores in-frame clones only, minus some. The sample has 55,000 to 75,000 clones; about nine tenths are singletons. Whole-study findings and limits: At study baseline, merely six AZD1222 recipients were seropositive. Clonal diversity was possibly underestimated, and white British individuals and females predominated among donors. Epitopes outside B.1.351 and B.1.1.7 mutated regions reportedly drew nearly half of spike TCRs.

The TCR originated in an adult in good health. The chain links TRBV5-1 to TRBJ2-1, with 13 bases that match TRBD2. Sequences were derived from peripheral blood, sampled on day 0 of AZD1222 vaccination. In DNA, the CDR3 is TGCGCCAGCAGCTTGGGGACTAGCGGGAGAGCACGGTACAATGAGCAGTTCTTC. Protein: CASSLGTSGRARYNEQFF.